These 5 T cell receptor beta chains came from one sample sequenced in a study of immune evolution from preneoplasia to lung adenocarcinoma. This table comes from immunoSEQ multiplex PCR, and its TCRdb copy is limited to in-frame clones, with some not included. The table shows over 9,500 clones, with more than 70% occurring only once. Sequenced: FFPE invasive lung adenocarcinoma tissue. The receptor set was obtained from a person aged 65 to 85 with invasive lung adenocarcinoma. Some clones in this sample may be carry-over from other donors' samples.

This rearrangement joins TRBV2 to TRBJ1-1; D ambiguous. Between the trimmed V and J ends, which lost 8 bases and 3 bases, there was a span of 7 bases. The CDR3 contains 11 residues. Germline values: CDR1 SNHLY, CDR2 FYNNEI. The CDR3 DNA reads TGTGCCAGCGCAGTCGACACTGAAGCTTTCTTT. This gives the protein CASAVDTEAFF.

The rearrangement uses TRBV20-1 and TRBJ1-1; no definite D call. CDR1 DFQATT and CDR2 SNEGSKA come from the germline V gene (reference sequence). The CDR3 sequence is 11 residues long. V lost 2 bases to trimming and J lost 12 bases, with 13 bases between them. The CDR3 DNA reads TGCAGTGCTAGAATGTCAATGTTAACTTTCTTT. Amino acids: CSARMSMLTFF.

The chain combines TRBV4-2 with TRBJ1-4; TRBD1 might be the D (6 bases). Per germline, CDR1 LGHNA and CDR2 YNFKEQ. The CDR3 is made up of 13 amino acids. V dropped 0 bases and J dropped 17 bases, with 16 bases sitting between them. For the CDR3, the DNA is TGTGCCAGCAGCCAAGATCTAGGGGACAAGGAATTTTTT. Translating gives CASSQDLGDKEFF.

The genes are TRBV28 and TRBJ2-2; possibly TRBD2 for D (7 bases). Germline V CDR1 and CDR2: MDHEN, SYDVKM. Trimming took off 6 bases at V and 0 bases at J, with 17 bases between the two ends. The length of the CDR3 is 17 residues. The CDR3 spells CASSSPGGSANTGELFF. Here the CDR3 DNA reads TGTGCCAGCAGCTCCCCGGGGGGCAGTGCGAACACCGGGGAGCTGTTTTTT.

This clone was counted once. The CDR3 spells CASSLFSGTNTGELFF. CDR3 nucleotides: TGTGCCAGCAGTTTATTTAGCGGGACGAACACCGGGGAGCTGTTTTTT. J is TRBJ2-2 and V is TRBV28; 8 bases are shared with TRBD2. The CDR3 has 16 amino acids. Per germline, CDR1 MDHEN and CDR2 SYDVKM. V lost 1 base, J lost 0 bases, and 1 base stayed unmatched.